This paragraph covers one T cell receptor (beta chain) sequence. These data are taken from a study of blood T cell repertoires in COVID-19. Looking at the study overall: COVID-19 samples collected from the United States, Italy and Spain covered acute and convalescent phases. In each case, the material was cDNA or gDNA derived from T cells, B-cell-depleted T cells, or PBMCs.

Original methodology: Reference gene primer amplification yielded estimated nucleated cell counts. The protocol was immunoSEQ multiplex PCR, while the TCRdb copy is restricted to in-frame clones and leaves out a portion. V and J calls plus clone size are reproduced from that table; the DNA served to infer D and trimming. Of under 350,000 clones in the sample, approximately 86% are singletons; the top ten hold 1.3%. The CDR3 length is 13 residues. The germline CDR1 and CDR2 sequences are SGHTA and FQGNSA. The ends were cut back, 5 bases at V and 9 bases at J, with 14 bases in the middle. This rearrangement joins TRBV7-2 to TRBJ2-1; D is possibly TRBD2 (6 bases). The sample taken for sequencing was peripheral blood. This clonotype originated in a man in his 70s with acute or convalescent COVID-19. The CDR3 DNA sequence: TGTGCCAGCAGCGAAACGCGGGGAATTGAGCAGTTCTTC. Protein sequence: CASSETRGIEQFF.